The 10 T cell receptor beta chains below were found in one sample sequenced in a study of cytotoxic CD8 clonotypes in ibrutinib-treated CLL. The protocol was immunoSEQ multiplex PCR, while the TCRdb copy is restricted to in-frame clones and leaves out a portion. The top ten clones hold approximately 3.1% of a sample with roughly 70,000 clones, 75% to 95% of them seen once. Sequences were derived from PBMCs, sampled after 12 months of ibrutinib treatment. The receptor set was obtained from a human donor with chronic lymphocytic leukemia.

This chain connects TRBV4-2 to TRBJ1-1, with D maybe TRBD1 (6 bases). The CDR3 extends over 14 amino acids. Germline V gene lookup returns CDR1 LGHNA and CDR2 YNFKEQ. The ends were cut back, 3 bases at V and 4 bases at J, with 12 bases in the middle. Here the CDR3 DNA reads TGTGCCAGCAGCCAGTCGACAGGCCTCACTGAAGCTTTCTTT. As protein: CASSQSTGLTEAFF.

V usage is TRBV7-9 and J usage is TRBJ1-1; D gene unclear. The V gene lost 2 bases and the J gene lost 8 bases, with 9 bases spanning the gap. The CDR3 sequence is 12 residues long. CDR1 and CDR2 from the germline V gene are SEHNR and FQNEAQ (reference sequence). CDR3 bases: TGTGCCAGCAGCTTACAGGTTGGGGAAGCTTTCTTT. It translates to CASSLQVGEAFF.

Only one count was recorded for this clone. J is TRBJ2-3 and V is TRBV10-1; D possibly corresponds to TRBD2 (6 bases). The V end lost 4 bases, the J end lost 1 base, and 18 bases lay between the germline ends. Germline assignment: CDR1 WNHNN and CDR2 SYGVQD (reference sequence). The CDR3 is 17 amino acids. The CDR3 loop is CASSAREHLACTDTQYF. Here the CDR3 DNA reads TGCGCCAGCAGTGCACGGGAACATCTAGCGTGCACAGATACGCAGTATTTT.

This clone was recorded a few times. The chain carries TRBV29-1 and TRBJ1-1, with D tentatively TRBD1 (5 bases). The CDR3 length is 11 residues. With 2 bases removed from V and 8 bases from J, the gap between germline ends came to 9 bases. Germline V lookup: CDR1 SQVTM, CDR2 ANQGSEA. The DNA for the CDR3 is TGCAGCGTTGAACGCGGGGGGGAAGCTTTCTTT. It is translated as CSVERGGEAFF.

The chain is built from TRBV7-9 and TRBJ2-2, with no clear D. The CDR3 is 15 residues long. The germline CDR1 and CDR2 sequences are SEHNR and FQNEAQ (reference sequence). The V and J ends lost 4 bases and 6 bases respectively, with 15 bases between them. The CDR3 loop is CASSSRTGRPGELFF. The CDR3 bases are TGTGCCAGCAGCTCCAGAACGGGCCGCCCCGGGGAGCTGTTTTTT.

This clone was detected only once. This chain connects TRBV6-5 to TRBJ2-7; 7 bases agree with TRBD2. V was pared by 4 bases and J by 0 bases, with 9 bases of the junction left unmatched. The CDR3 totals 16 residues. From germline, CDR1 is MNHEY and CDR2 SVGAGI. The chain's CDR3 is CASSWGRTGGSYEQYF. Here the CDR3 DNA reads TGTGCCAGCAGTTGGGGCCGAACGGGAGGCTCCTACGAGCAGTACTTC.

This rearrangement joins TRBV5-1 to TRBJ2-1; D is uncertain. The germline V and J ends were trimmed by 7 bases and 6 bases, with 17 bases remaining between them. This CDR3 is 14 amino acids long. The germline CDR1 and CDR2 sequences are SGHRS and YFSETQ. The CDR3 region is CASSFRPELNEQFF. DNA of the CDR3: TGCGCCAGCTCCTTTCGGCCAGAACTCAATGAGCAGTTCTTC.

V and J are TRBV29-1 and TRBJ2-1, with D possibly TRBD2 on 6 matching bases. V was clipped by 5 bases and J by 7 bases, with 18 bases between them. CDR3 length: 14 amino acids. Per the germline V gene, CDR1 is SQVTM and CDR2 is ANQGSEA. DNA for the CDR3: TGCAGCGTTAGTCGGTCGGGAGTCGGGAATGAGCAGTTCTTC. This codes for CSVSRSGVGNEQFF.

The chain employs TRBV29-1 and TRBJ1-5, with 9 positions matching TRBD1. The germline CDR1 and CDR2 sequences are SQVTM and ANQGSEA. J lost 2 bases, V lost 4 bases, and 3 bases had no gene match. The CDR3 spans 14 residues. The CDR3 sequence: CSVGGDRGNQPQHF. CDR3 sequence (DNA): TGCAGCGTTGGGGGGGACAGGGGCAATCAGCCCCAGCATTTT.

The chain uses TRBV29-1 and TRBJ1-5, with a tentative D call TRBD1 (5 bases). Germline lookup yields CDR1 SQVTM and CDR2 ANQGSEA. The length of the CDR3 is 15 residues. V shed 4 bases and J shed 1 base, with 14 bases lying between them. The CDR3 here is CSVGGSGASNQPQHF. The CDR3 region has the DNA TGCAGCGTTGGAGGGTCCGGGGCGAGCAATCAGCCCCAGCATTTT.